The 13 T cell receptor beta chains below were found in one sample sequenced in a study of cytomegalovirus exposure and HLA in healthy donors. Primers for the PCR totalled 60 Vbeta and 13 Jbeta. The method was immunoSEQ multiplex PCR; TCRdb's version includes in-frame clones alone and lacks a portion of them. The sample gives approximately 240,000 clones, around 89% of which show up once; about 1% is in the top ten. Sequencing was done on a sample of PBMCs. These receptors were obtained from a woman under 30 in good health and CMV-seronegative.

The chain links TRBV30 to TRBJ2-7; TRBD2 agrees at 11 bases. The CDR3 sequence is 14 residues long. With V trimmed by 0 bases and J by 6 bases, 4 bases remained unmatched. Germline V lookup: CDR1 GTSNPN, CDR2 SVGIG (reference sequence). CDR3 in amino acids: CAWSVFLAGGEQYF. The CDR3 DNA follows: TGTGCCTGGAGTGTATTCCTAGCGGGAGGCGAGCAGTACTTC.

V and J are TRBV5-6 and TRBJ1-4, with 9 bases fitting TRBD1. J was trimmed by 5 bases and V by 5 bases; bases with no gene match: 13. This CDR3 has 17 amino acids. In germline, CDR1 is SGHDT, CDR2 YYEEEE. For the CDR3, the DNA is TGTGCCAGCAGGCTGGACAGGGGCGGAAGTCGGAATGAAAAACTGTTTTTT. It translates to CASRLDRGGSRNEKLFF.

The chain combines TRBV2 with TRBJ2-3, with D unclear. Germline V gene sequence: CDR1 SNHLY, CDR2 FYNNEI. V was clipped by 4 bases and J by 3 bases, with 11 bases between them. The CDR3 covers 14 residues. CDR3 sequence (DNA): TGTGCCAGCAGTGTCTGGGTAGCAACAGATACGCAGTATTTT. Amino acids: CASSVWVATDTQYF.

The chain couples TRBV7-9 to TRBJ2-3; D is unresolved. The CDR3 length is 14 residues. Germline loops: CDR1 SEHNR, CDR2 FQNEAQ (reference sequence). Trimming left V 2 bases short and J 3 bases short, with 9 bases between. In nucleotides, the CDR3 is TGTGCCAGCAGCTTACCCTTATTAACAGATACGCAGTATTTT. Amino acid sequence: CASSLPLLTDTQYF. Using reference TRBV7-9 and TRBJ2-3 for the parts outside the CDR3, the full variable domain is DTGVSQNPRHKITKRGQNVTFRCDPISEHNRLYWYRQTLGQGPEFLTYFQNEAQLEKSRLLSDRFSAERPKGSFSTLEIQRTEQGDSAMYLCASSLPLLTDTQYFGPGTRLTVL.

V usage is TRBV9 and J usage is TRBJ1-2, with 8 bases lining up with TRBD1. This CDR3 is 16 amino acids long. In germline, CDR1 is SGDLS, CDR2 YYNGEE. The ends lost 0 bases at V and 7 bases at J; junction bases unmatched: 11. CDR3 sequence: CASSVAVRGRAGGYTF. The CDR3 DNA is TGTGCCAGCAGCGTAGCAGTCAGGGGGCGCGCAGGTGGCTACACCTTC.

The CDR3 loop reads CATSATTGWNEKLFF. The CDR3 DNA sequence: TGTGCCACCAGCGCAACGACAGGGTGGAATGAAAAACTGTTTTTT. The J gene is TRBJ1-4, the V gene TRBV15; 7 positions agree with TRBD1. V trimming: 5 bases; J trimming: 5 bases; junction bases outside the gene matches: 8. CDR3 length: 15 amino acids. Germline CDR1 reads LNHNV; CDR2 reads YYDKDF (reference sequence). Complete variable domain (other parts from reference TRBV15 and TRBJ1-4): DAMVIQNPRYQVTQFGKPVTLSCSQTLNHNVMYWYQQKSSQAPKLLFHYYDKDFNNEADTPDNFQSRRPNTSFCFLDIRSPGLGDTAMYLCATSATTGWNEKLFFGSGTQLSVL.

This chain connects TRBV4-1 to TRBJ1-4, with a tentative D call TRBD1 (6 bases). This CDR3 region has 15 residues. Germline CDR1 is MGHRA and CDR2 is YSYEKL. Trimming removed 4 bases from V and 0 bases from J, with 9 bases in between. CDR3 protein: CASSLGQPTNEKLFF. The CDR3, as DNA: TGCGCCAGCAGCCTCGGACAGCCAACTAATGAAAAACTGTTTTTT.

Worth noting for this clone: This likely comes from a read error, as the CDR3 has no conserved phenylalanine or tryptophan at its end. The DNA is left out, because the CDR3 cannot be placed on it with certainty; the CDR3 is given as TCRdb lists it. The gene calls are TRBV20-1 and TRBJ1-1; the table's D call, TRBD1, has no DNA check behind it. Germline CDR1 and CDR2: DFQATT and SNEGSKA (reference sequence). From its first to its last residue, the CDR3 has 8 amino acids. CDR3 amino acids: CSARDSLS.

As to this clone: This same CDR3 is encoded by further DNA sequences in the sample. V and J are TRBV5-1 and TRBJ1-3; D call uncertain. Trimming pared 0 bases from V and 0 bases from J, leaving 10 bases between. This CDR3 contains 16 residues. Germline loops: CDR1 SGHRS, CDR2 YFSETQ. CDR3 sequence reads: CASSLVPGYSGNTIYF. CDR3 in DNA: TGCGCCAGCAGCTTGGTACCGGGGTACTCTGGAAACACCATATATTTT.

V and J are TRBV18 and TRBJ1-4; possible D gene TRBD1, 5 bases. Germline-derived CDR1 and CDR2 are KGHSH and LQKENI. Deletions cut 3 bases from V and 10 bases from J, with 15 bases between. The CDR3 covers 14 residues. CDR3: CASSPSGSVGKLFF. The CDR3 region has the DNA TGTGCCAGCTCACCGTCAGGGTCGGTTGGAAAACTGTTTTTT. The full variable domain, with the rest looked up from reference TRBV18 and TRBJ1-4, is NAGVMQNPRHLVRRRGQEARLRCSPMKGHSHVYWYRQLPEEGLKFMVYLQKENIIDESGMPKERFSAEFPKEGPSILRIQQVVRGDSAAYFCASSPSGSVGKLFFGSGTQLSVL.

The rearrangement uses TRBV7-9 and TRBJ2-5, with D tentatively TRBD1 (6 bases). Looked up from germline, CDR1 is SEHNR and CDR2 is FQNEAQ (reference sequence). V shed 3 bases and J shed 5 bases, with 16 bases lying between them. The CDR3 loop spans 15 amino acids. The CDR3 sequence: CASSLGAMREETQYF. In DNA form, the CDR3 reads TGTGCCAGCAGCTTGGGGGCTATGAGGGAGGAGACCCAGTACTTC.

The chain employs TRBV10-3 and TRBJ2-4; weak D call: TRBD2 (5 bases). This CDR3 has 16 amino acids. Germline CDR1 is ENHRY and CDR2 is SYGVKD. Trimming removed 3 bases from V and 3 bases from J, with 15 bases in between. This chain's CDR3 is CAISDFGVSDKNIQYF. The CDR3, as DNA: TGTGCCATCAGTGATTTCGGGGTATCCGACAAAAACATTCAGTACTTC.

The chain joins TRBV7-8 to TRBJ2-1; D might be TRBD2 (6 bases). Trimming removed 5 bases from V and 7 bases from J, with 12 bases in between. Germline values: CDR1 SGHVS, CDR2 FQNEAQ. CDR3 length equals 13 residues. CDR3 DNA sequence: TGTGCCAGCAGCGGAGGGTGGGCGAATGAGCAGTTCTTC. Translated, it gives CASSGGWANEQFF.